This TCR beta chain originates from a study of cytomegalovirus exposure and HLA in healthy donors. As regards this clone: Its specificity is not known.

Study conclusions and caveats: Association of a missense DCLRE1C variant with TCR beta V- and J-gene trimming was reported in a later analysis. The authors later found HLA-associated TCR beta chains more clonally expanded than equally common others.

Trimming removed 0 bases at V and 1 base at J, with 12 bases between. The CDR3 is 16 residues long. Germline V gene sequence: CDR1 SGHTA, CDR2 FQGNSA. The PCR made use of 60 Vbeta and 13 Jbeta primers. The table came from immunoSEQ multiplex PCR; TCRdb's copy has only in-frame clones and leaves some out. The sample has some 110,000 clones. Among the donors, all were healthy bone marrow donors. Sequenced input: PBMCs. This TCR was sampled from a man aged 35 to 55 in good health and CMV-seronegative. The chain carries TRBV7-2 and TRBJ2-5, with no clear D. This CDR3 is CASSLARLRSQETQYF. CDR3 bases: TGTGCCAGCAGCTTAGCGAGACTCCGCTCCCAAGAGACCCAGTACTTC.